This entry lists 3 T cell receptor beta chains sequenced from one sample in a study of cytomegalovirus exposure and HLA in healthy donors. This PCR relied on a set of 60 Vbeta primers and 13 Jbeta primers. Profiled with immunoSEQ multiplex PCR; TCRdb holds only in-frame clones, not every one. The table includes 85,000 to 100,000 clones, just under 90% detected once. Sample: PBMCs. All receptors come from a man in his late teens or twenties in good health and CMV-seronegative.

V gene TRBV4-3 combines with J gene TRBJ2-1; the match to TRBD2 covers 7 bases. Germline CDR1 LGHNA, CDR2 YSLEER. V trimming: 2 bases; J trimming: 6 bases; junction bases outside the gene matches: 4. The CDR3 loop spans 14 amino acids. The CDR3 protein is CASSQNWGGNEQFF. For the CDR3, the DNA is TGCGCCAGCAGCCAAAACTGGGGGGGCAATGAGCAGTTCTTC.

The genes are TRBV7-6 and TRBJ2-2, with TRBD2 matching 12 bases. V lost 5 bases, J lost 5 bases, and 15 bases stayed unmatched. From germline, CDR1 is SGHVS and CDR2 FNYEAQ. The CDR3 covers 19 residues. This CDR3 reads CASSPYWTSGAGGTGELFF. CDR3 nucleotide sequence: TGTGCCAGCAGCCCCTACTGGACTAGCGGGGCCGGGGGGACCGGGGAGCTGTTTTTT. Supplemented by reference TRBV7-6 and TRBJ2-2, the full variable domain reads GAGVSQSPRYKVTKRGQDVALRCDPISGHVSLYWYRQALGQGPEFLTYFNYEAQQDKSGLPNDRFSAERPEGSISTLTIQRTEQRDSAMYRCASSPYWTSGAGGTGELFFGEGSRLTVL.

The rearrangement uses TRBV7-2 and TRBJ2-4; tentative D call: TRBD1 (6 bases). The CDR3 sequence is 16 residues long. Germline V lookup: CDR1 SGHTA, CDR2 FQGNSA. Trimming removed 1 base from V and 1 base from J, with 11 bases in between. CDR3 loop: CASSLELGAAKNIQYF. CDR3 nucleotide sequence: TGTGCCAGCAGCTTAGAGCTGGGGGCGGCCAAAAACATTCAGTACTTC.